Each of the 27 T cell receptor beta chains below was sequenced from the same sample in a study of cytomegalovirus exposure and HLA in healthy donors. PCR was performed using 60 Vbeta and 13 Jbeta primers. TCRdb keeps only in-frame clones here, not all; method: immunoSEQ multiplex PCR. The sample consists of tens of thousands of clones, 82% of them appearing once. Sequencing used PBMCs. Receptors originate from a woman between 18 and 30 years old in good health and CMV-seropositive.

This rearrangement joins TRBV10-3 to TRBJ2-2; D is possibly TRBD1 (5 bases). The ends were cut back, 5 bases at V and 1 base at J, with 8 bases in the middle. The length of the CDR3 is 14 residues. Per the germline V gene, CDR1 is ENHRY and CDR2 is SYGVKD. The CDR3: CAISPRENTGELFF. CDR3 sequence (DNA): TGTGCCATCAGTCCCAGGGAGAACACCGGGGAGCTGTTTTTT.

The chain employs TRBV30 and TRBJ2-1, with TRBD2 matching over 8 bases. Germline CDR1 and CDR2: GTSNPN and SVGIG (reference sequence). The CDR3 has 13 residues. The V and J ends lost 1 base and 10 bases, in that order; junction bases with no gene match: 6. CDR3 sequence: CAWSALIAGEQFF. In DNA, the CDR3 is TGTGCCTGGAGTGCTCTAATAGCGGGAGAGCAGTTCTTC.

The rearrangement joins TRBV6-5 to TRBJ2-7; possibly TRBD2 for D (6 bases). V shed 6 bases and J shed 4 bases, with 16 bases lying between them. This CDR3 region has 14 residues. Germline CDR1 and CDR2: MNHEY and SVGAGI. The CDR3 nucleotides read TGTGCCAGCAGCCGGGGTCTAGCGACATACGAGCAGTACTTC. Translation gives CASSRGLATYEQYF.

The CDR3 region is CASSLDPSGVYSYEQYF. CDR3 DNA sequence: TGTGCCAGCAGCTTGGACCCCAGCGGGGTTTACTCCTACGAGCAGTACTTC. The chain employs TRBV5-4 and TRBJ2-5; 7 positions agree with TRBD2. Near its end, the DNA agrees better with TRBJ2-7, so the J call may be wrong. This CDR3 region has 17 residues. The germline CDR1 and CDR2 sequences are SGHNT and YYREEE (reference sequence).

J is TRBJ1-2 and V is TRBV28, with D maybe TRBD1 (5 bases). The V end lost 8 bases, the J end lost 1 base, and 14 bases lay between the germline ends. The CDR3 spans 14 residues. Germline V CDR1 and CDR2: MDHEN, SYDVKM. CDR3 in amino acids: CASRRQLINYGYTF. Here the CDR3 DNA reads TGTGCCAGCCGAAGACAGCTGATTAACTATGGCTACACCTTC.

This clone was seen more than once but under ten times. The chain couples TRBV2 to TRBJ2-6; D perhaps matches TRBD2 (6 bases). Germline V gene data show CDR1 as SNHLY and CDR2 as FYNNEI. V shed 6 bases and J shed 3 bases, with 12 bases lying between them. The CDR3 has 15 residues. CDR3 protein: CASRDQGGGANVLTF. The CDR3 DNA reads TGTGCCAGCAGAGACCAGGGAGGTGGGGCCAACGTCCTGACTTTC.

The chain is built from TRBV6-5 and TRBJ1-5; D is uncertain. The CDR3 has 13 residues. V was trimmed by 5 bases and J by 4 bases, leaving 9 bases between them. Germline lookup yields CDR1 MNHEY and CDR2 SVGAGI. This chain's CDR3 is CASSMVQNQPQHF. CDR3 DNA sequence: TGTGCCAGCAGTATGGTACAGAATCAGCCCCAGCATTTT.

This clone appeared once. DNA of the CDR3: TGTGCCAGCAGACCTACGCCGGGACTAGCCTCCTACGAGCAGTACTTC. This gives the protein CASRPTPGLASYEQYF. The J gene is TRBJ2-7, the V gene TRBV11-2, with 9 bases that match TRBD2. This CDR3 is 16 amino acids long. J was trimmed by 0 bases and V by 6 bases; bases with no gene match: 9. Germline loops: CDR1 SGHAT, CDR2 FQNNGV.

V is TRBV6-5 and J is TRBJ1-1, with D uncertain. The CDR3 is 13 amino acids. V lost 7 bases, J lost 4 bases, and 13 bases lay in between. CDR1 and CDR2 from the germline V gene are MNHEY and SVGAGI. As DNA, the CDR3 is TGTGCCAGCAAATGGCCAGGATCCACTGAAGCTTTCTTT. This sequence encodes CASKWPGSTEAFF.

V and J are TRBV5-6 and TRBJ2-7; TRBD1 aligns across 9 bases. This CDR3 spans 14 amino acids. After removal of 0 bases from V and 5 bases from J, the junction contained 3 bases not matched to a gene. Per the germline V gene, CDR1 is SGHDT and CDR2 is YYEEEE. The chain's CDR3 is CASSLVDRGDEQYF. The CDR3 bases are TGTGCCAGCAGCTTGGTGGACAGGGGAGACGAGCAGTACTTC. Drawing the rest from reference TRBV5-6 and TRBJ2-7, the complete variable domain is DAGVTQSPTHLIKTRGQQVTLRCSPKSGHDTVSWYQQALGQGPQFIFQYYEEEERQRGNFPDRFSGHQFPNYSSELNVNALLLGDSALYLCASSLVDRGDEQYFGPGTRLTVT.

The CDR3 nucleotides are TGTGCCAGCAGTTACCTTGGGCGCCAGGCTAACTATGGCTACACCTTC. Translation gives CASSYLGRQANYGYTF. The rearrangement uses TRBV6-5 and TRBJ1-2, with no clear D. V lost 2 bases to trimming and J lost 0 bases, with 13 bases between them. Germline CDR1 and CDR2: MNHEY and SVGAGI. The CDR3 is 16 amino acids.

This clone was detected only a few times. V usage is TRBV27 and J usage is TRBJ2-7; D perhaps matches TRBD1 (5 bases). The V and J ends lost 6 bases and 1 base respectively, with 16 bases between them. This CDR3 contains 15 residues. Germline CDR1 is MNHEY and CDR2 is SMNVEV (reference sequence). CDR3 sequence: CASSSARAPSYEQYF. CDR3 sequence (DNA): TGTGCCAGCAGCTCTGCCAGGGCCCCATCCTACGAGCAGTACTTC.

The chain's CDR3 is CASSVDLFGGIQETQYF. Here the CDR3 DNA reads TGTGCCAGCAGCGTAGACCTGTTCGGGGGGATACAAGAGACCCAGTACTTC. The chain joins TRBV9 to TRBJ2-5; 7 bases agree with TRBD2. Trimming cost V 0 bases and J 2 bases; bases outside gene matches: 10. The CDR3 runs to 17 residues. Germline values: CDR1 SGDLS, CDR2 YYNGEE.

As regards this clone: An end of the junction differs from the germline gene, which may be a read error. This CDR3 is also generated by other DNA sequences in the sample. The rearrangement joins TRBV5-6 to TRBJ2-3, with 9 nucleotides matching TRBD2. Germline CDR1 and CDR2: SGHDT and YYEEEE. The CDR3 length is 16 residues. The CDR3 reads CASSLYGGRDTDTQYF. The CDR3, as DNA: TGTGCCAGCAGCTTGTACGGCGGGAGGGACACAGATACGCAATATTTT. Based on the CDR3 plus reference TRBV5-6 and TRBJ2-3, the full variable domain is DAGVTQSPTHLIKTRGQQVTLRCSPKSGHDTVSWYQQALGQGPQFIFQYYEEEERQRGNFPDRFSGHQFPNYSSELNVNALLLGDSALYLCASSLYGGRDTDTQYFGPGTRLTVL.

The chain is built from TRBV4-3 and TRBJ2-1, with 9 bases identical to TRBD2. Germline V CDR1 and CDR2: LGHNA, YSLEER. The CDR3 consists of 18 residues. V shed 0 bases and J 3 bases; nucleotides not matched to a gene: 9. CDR3 DNA: TGCGCCAGCAGCCAAGATCGGCAAGCGGGGGGCCACTACAATGAGCAGTTCTTC. Translation: CASSQDRQAGGHYNEQFF.

The chain carries TRBV7-8 and TRBJ2-7; 8 bases match TRBD1. This CDR3 spans 16 amino acids. Looked up from germline, CDR1 is SGHVS and CDR2 is FQNEAQ. J was trimmed by 0 bases and V by 5 bases; bases with no gene match: 9. CDR3 nucleotide sequence: TGTGCCAGCAGCCCAGACAGGGGAACGAGCTCCTACGAGCAGTACTTC. Protein: CASSPDRGTSSYEQYF.

V gene TRBV19 combines with J gene TRBJ2-3, with 7 bases matching TRBD2. The V segment lost 6 bases and the J segment 0 bases; nucleotides outside the gene matches: 9. CDR3 size: 16 residues. Germline values: CDR1 LNHDA, CDR2 SQIVND (reference sequence). Here the CDR3 reads CASRKGGVASTDTQYF. The CDR3 DNA sequence: TGTGCCAGTAGGAAGGGAGGGGTGGCTAGCACAGATACGCAGTATTTT.

The J gene is TRBJ2-5, the V gene TRBV9; 10 positions agree with TRBD1. The CDR3 is 15 amino acids. Unmatched junction bases numbered 3, after V lost 0 bases and J lost 4 bases. CDR1 and CDR2 (germline): SGDLS, YYNGEE. For the CDR3, the DNA is TGTGCCAGCAGCGTAGAAGGACAGGGGGGAGAGACCCAGTACTTC. Its protein is CASSVEGQGGETQYF. The full variable domain, in which reference TRBV9 and TRBJ2-5 provide the parts outside the CDR3, is DSGVTQTPKHLITATGQRVTLRCSPRSGDLSVYWYQQSLDQGLQFLIQYYNGEERAKGNILERFSAQQFPDLHSELNLSSLELGDSALYFCASSVEGQGGETQYFGPGTRLLVL.

The V gene is TRBV27, the J gene TRBJ2-7; TRBD1 is a possible D gene (6 bases). Germline lookup yields CDR1 MNHEY and CDR2 SMNVEV (reference sequence). The germline V and J ends were trimmed by 0 bases and 6 bases, with 18 bases remaining between them. The CDR3 runs 16 residues. CDR3 nucleotides: TGTGCCAGCAGTTTATCGAGGGGGTACAGGGTTAGCGAGCAGTACTTC. Translated, it gives CASSLSRGYRVSEQYF.

The V gene is TRBV9, the J gene TRBJ2-1; TRBD2 matches 11 bases. Germline values: CDR1 SGDLS, CDR2 YYNGEE. The CDR3 runs to 17 residues. The V and J ends lost 3 bases and 7 bases, in that order; junction bases with no gene match: 12. The CDR3 is CASSAHLTSGIANEQFF. The CDR3 coding sequence is TGTGCCAGCAGCGCTCACCTGACTAGCGGGATCGCGAATGAGCAGTTCTTC.

This clone occurred once. The chain has TRBV9 and TRBJ2-1, with TRBD1 matching over 8 bases. This CDR3 has 17 amino acids. Per germline, CDR1 SGDLS and CDR2 YYNGEE. Trimming took 3 bases from V and 1 from J; bases not matched to a gene: 9. This CDR3 is CASSGGRTGLSYNEQFF. In DNA, the CDR3 is TGTGCCAGCAGCGGGGGGCGGACAGGGTTGTCCTACAATGAGCAGTTCTTC.

This rearrangement joins TRBV30 to TRBJ1-1; D may be TRBD1 (5 bases). Trimming cost V 1 base and J 5 bases, with 11 bases left between them. This CDR3 region has 13 residues. CDR1 and CDR2 (germline): GTSNPN, SVGIG (reference sequence). CDR3 sequence reads: CAWSDLGGTEAFF. The CDR3 region has the DNA TGTGCCTGGAGTGACCTGGGGGGGACTGAAGCTTTCTTT.

The genes are TRBV27 and TRBJ2-7; D perhaps matches TRBD2 (6 bases). The germline V gene encodes CDR1 MNHEY and CDR2 SMNVEV (reference sequence). Trimming took 0 bases from V and 3 from J, leaving 15 bases between them. This CDR3 has 16 amino acids. The CDR3 here is CASSLSGGPWGYEQYF. The CDR3 coding sequence is TGTGCCAGCAGTTTATCGGGGGGTCCCTGGGGCTACGAGCAGTACTTC.

This chain joins TRBV4-2 and TRBJ2-5; D gene unclear. Germline V gene sequence: CDR1 LGHNA, CDR2 YNFKEQ. The CDR3 spans 15 residues. V lost 1 base, J lost 3 bases, and 12 bases lay in between. The CDR3 here is CASSQGRPPKETQYF. For the CDR3, the DNA is TGTGCCAGCAGCCAAGGTCGCCCCCCTAAAGAGACCCAGTACTTC.

The V gene is TRBV7-2, the J gene TRBJ1-6, with 7 bases matching TRBD1. Trimming removed 10 bases from V and 9 bases from J; junction bases left unmatched: 9. The CDR3 covers 13 residues. The V gene's germline CDR1 is SGHTA and CDR2 FQGNSA. The CDR3 is CATNPDRASPLHF. Written as DNA, the CDR3 is TGTGCCACCAACCCAGACAGGGCTTCACCCCTCCACTTT.

The rearrangement uses TRBV19 and TRBJ2-3; D is possibly TRBD1 (5 bases). V lost 5 bases, J lost 4 bases, and 10 bases lay in between. This CDR3 comprises 13 residues. Germline CDR1 LNHDA, CDR2 SQIVND (reference sequence). The CDR3 region is CASSWTISDTQYF. CDR3 coding DNA: TGTGCCAGTAGTTGGACAATCTCAGATACGCAGTATTTT.

The rearrangement joins TRBV28 to TRBJ2-3; 11 bases align to TRBD2. The CDR3 covers 21 residues. After removal of 4 bases from V and 0 bases from J, the junction contained 18 bases not matched to a gene. CDR1 and CDR2 (germline): MDHEN, SYDVKM. The CDR3 DNA sequence: TGTGCCAGCAGTTCCGGCATACCGGGACTAGCGGTAACGTCTAGCACAGATACGCAGTATTTT. Amino acids: CASSSGIPGLAVTSSTDTQYF.